This T cell receptor beta chain came from a study of blood T cell repertoires in COVID-19. Looking at the study overall: The United States, Italy and Spain provided the acute and convalescent COVID-19 samples. Nucleic acid was either cDNA or gDNA, and it came from T cells, B-cell-depleted T cells, or PBMCs.

The CDR3 runs 14 residues. Germline lookup yields CDR1 KGHSH and CDR2 LQKENI. J was trimmed by 1 base and V by 5 bases; bases with no gene match: 0. The data were produced by immunoSEQ multiplex PCR, yet TCRdb's version contains in-frame clones alone and is incomplete. The table records about 170,000 clones, roughly four fifths of them present only once. J is TRBJ1-5 and V is TRBV18; 9 bases match TRBD1. The sequence derives from a woman of 80 years or more with COVID-19, enrolled during active disease. What was sequenced was peripheral blood. This CDR3 reads CASSGTGSNQPQHF. CDR3 in DNA: TGTGCCAGCTCAGGGACAGGGAGCAATCAGCCCCAGCATTTT.